This TCR beta chain comes out of a study of blood T cell repertoires in COVID-19. Germline lookup yields CDR1 KGHSH and CDR2 LQKENI. The CDR3 totals 15 residues. The V and J ends lost 3 bases and 2 bases respectively, with 13 bases between them. Repertoires were generated with immunoSEQ multiplex PCR, while TCRdb's copy carries only in-frame clones and drops some. The data hold 180,000 or so clones, with 75% to 90% observed a single time. This receptor was identified in a woman in her fifties or sixties who had recovered from COVID-19. The rearrangement joins TRBV18 to TRBJ1-1; TRBD1 might be the D (5 bases). The sample taken for sequencing was PBMCs or T cells enriched from blood (not recorded which). This CDR3 reads CASSPGPWGNTEAFF. The CDR3, as DNA: TGTGCCAGCTCACCTGGCCCATGGGGCAACACTGAAGCTTTCTTT.